This entry concerns a single TCR beta chain. Its antigen remains unknown. These data originate in a study of coeliac disease. Study-level results: Active celiac intraepithelial and lamina propria samples had lower TRB and TRG clonality than control samples. Intraepithelial and lamina propria fractions were not highly pure.

The method was immunoSEQ multiplex PCR; TCRdb's version includes in-frame clones alone and lacks a portion of them. The data contain about 4,000 clones, approximately 72% of them singletons. Cells were frozen in aliquots of roughly 530,000, and one aliquot per fraction was sequenced. Material for sequencing was intraepithelial lymphocytes from the gut. This TCR came from a woman aged 18-29 years with active celiac disease.

CDR3 in DNA: TGTGCCAGCAGCTCTACCGGTACAGGATTCTCTGGAAACACCATATATTTT. This encodes CASSSTGTGFSGNTIYF. The chain couples TRBV7-2 to TRBJ1-3, with D possibly being TRBD1 (5 bases). The CDR3 has 17 amino acids. V was shortened by 4 bases and J by 0 bases, with 16 bases between the two germline ends. CDR1 and CDR2 from the germline V gene are SGHTA and FQGNSA.